This is a list of T cell receptor beta chains from one sample in a study of blood T cell repertoires in COVID-19. Libraries were prepared by immunoSEQ multiplex PCR; TCRdb keeps only in-frame clonotypes and omits some of them. Among just under 60,000 clones listed, approximately 86% were seen once. The specimen sequenced was peripheral blood. The receptors stem from a man aged 55-75 years with acute or convalescent COVID-19. Both conserved end residues are part of each CDR3. Each record gives: D gene, clone size, J gene, V gene, CDR3 DNA, CDR3 protein. The D gene is left open where the match is weak. Not every row has a clone size; where given, it reads once, few, many or a size class.

- - TRBJ1-2 TRBV4-1 TGCGCCAGCAGGCGAACAGGAAACTATGGCTACACCTTC CASRRTGNYGYTF
TRBD2 - TRBJ2-7 TRBV5-4 TGTGCCAGCAGCTTGCCTGGGACTAGCCTGGCCGAGCAGTACTTC CASSLPGTSLAEQYF
- - TRBJ1-1 TRBV27 TGTGCCAGCAGTTTTTTCGAAGGAGACACTGAAGCTTTCTTT CASSFFEGDTEAFF
TRBD1 - TRBJ1-5 TRBV5-4 TGTGCCAGCAGCTTAGGGACAGGGGATCAGCCCCAGCATTTT CASSLGTGDQPQHF
- - TRBJ1-5 TRBV19 TGTGCCAGTAGTATGGAGGACCTTAGCAATCAGCCCCAGCATTTT CASSMEDLSNQPQHF
TRBD1 - TRBJ1-2 TRBV5-4 TGTGCCAGCAGCTTGGCCTCGGGACAGCGATACTATGGCTACACCTTC CASSLASGQRYYGYTF
TRBD1 few TRBJ2-7 TRBV5-1 TGCGCCAGCGGGTCATTTCCCGGGACAGGGCCCTACGAGCAGTACTTC CASGSFPGTGPYEQYF
TRBD2 - TRBJ2-3 TRBV4-1 TGCGCCAGCAGCCAAGTATGGCTAGCGGGAAGCACAGATACGCAGTATTTT CASSQVWLAGSTDTQYF
- - TRBJ2-3 TRBV24-1 TGTGCCACCAGTGATTCCGTCACAGATACGCAGTATTTT CATSDSVTDTQYF
- - TRBJ1-1 TRBV12-3/TRBV12-4 TGTGCCAGCAGTTTATCAGGGATTGGAGCTTTCTTT CASSLSGIGAFF
- - TRBJ2-7 TRBV6-2/TRBV6-3 TGTGCCAGCAGTTACTCTCCGGGGGACCCCATGGGGTACGAGCAGTACTTC CASSYSPGDPMGYEQYF
- - TRBJ1-1 TRBV6-1 TGTGCCAGCAGTGAAGTGCTCAACCGGAGGGCTTTCTTT CASSEVLNRRAFF
- once TRBJ1-1 TRBV2 TGTGCCAGCAGAAAGACAACGACCCAGGCTTGGAACACTGAAGCTTTCTTT CASRKTTTQAWNTEAFF
TRBD1 - TRBJ1-1 TRBV4-2 TGTGCCAGCAGCCAAGGGGACAGGGAATTGGCTTTCTTT CASSQGDRELAFF
TRBD1 - TRBJ1-2 TRBV30 TGTGCCTGGAGTGTAGTTACTCCGGGACAGGGGTTACTAGACTATGGCTACACCTTC CAWSVVTPGQGLLDYGYTF
- - TRBJ1-1 TRBV29-1 TGCAGCGTTGAGACTCCCACTGAAGCTTTCTTT CSVETPTEAFF
TRBD2 - TRBJ2-3 TRBV5-1 TGCGCCAGCAGCTTGGTACTAGCGGCTAGCACAGATACGCAGTATTTT CASSLVLAASTDTQYF
TRBD1 - TRBJ1-2 TRBV2 TGTGCCAGCATTTACAGGGGCGGCTACACCTTC CASIYRGGYTF
TRBD2 - TRBJ2-1 TRBV19 TGTGCCAGTAGTAGTAGCGGGGAGCAGTTCTTC CASSSSGEQFF
TRBD1 - TRBJ2-7 TRBV30 TGTGCCTGGAGTGTAACCGACAGGGTCGAGCAGTACTTC CAWSVTDRVEQYF
- - TRBJ1-4 TRBV7-9 TGTGCCAGCAGCTTACAGAGGGTCGCCCATGAAAAACTGTTTTTT CASSLQRVAHEKLFF
TRBD2 - TRBJ2-1 TRBV10-3 TGTGCCATCAGTGAGTCGGGACTAGCGGCCCAATACAATGAGCAGTTCTTC CAISESGLAAQYNEQFF
TRBD2 - TRBJ2-2 TRBV24-1 TGTGCCACCAGTGGTAGCGGGTTTCGCACCGGGGAGCTGTTTTTT CATSGSGFRTGELFF
TRBD1 - TRBJ1-2 TRBV10-3 TGTGCCACCTCGAACGCTCTCGGGACAGGCCGATCTAACTATGGCTACACCTTC CATSNALGTGRSNYGYTF
- - TRBJ1-5 TRBV7-3 TGTGCCAGCAGCTTAACCCCTGGAGATCAGCCCCAGCATTTT CASSLTPGDQPQHF